A single sample gave rise to the 3 T cell receptor beta chains below, sequenced in a study of PD-1 blockade in classical Hodgkin lymphoma. Method: immunoSEQ multiplex PCR; TCRdb's copy keeps in-frame clones and lacks some. In the table there are more than 90,000 clones, roughly 81% of which are singletons. All patients relapsed after autologous stem cell transplantation, and brentuximab vedotin exposure varied. The input for sequencing was peripheral blood mononuclear cells (PBMCs), taken before the second cycle of nivolumab. The receptors were gathered from a human donor with classical Hodgkin lymphoma.

This clone was recorded only once. The rearrangement links TRBV2 to TRBJ2-6, with 7 nucleotides matching TRBD1. Losses at the gene ends were 4 bases for V and 1 base for J; bases not matched to a gene: 1. The CDR3 consists of 15 residues. Germline CDR1 SNHLY, CDR2 FYNNEI. CDR3 residues: CASSADRSGANVLTF. In DNA form, the CDR3 reads TGTGCCAGCAGTGCGGACAGGTCTGGGGCCAACGTCCTGACTTTC. The whole variable domain, filled in from reference TRBV2 and TRBJ2-6, reads EPEVTQTPSHQVTQMGQEVILRCVPISNHLYFYWYRQILGQKVEFLVSFYNNEISEKSEIFDDQFSVERPDGSNFTLKIRSTKLEDSAMYFCASSADRSGANVLTFGAGSRLTVL.

This clone was found once. The V call is TRBV5-4, the J call TRBJ1-3; D gene unclear. V lost 2 bases, J lost 4 bases, and 10 bases lay in between. The CDR3 consists of 14 residues. Germline CDR1 SGHNT, CDR2 YYREEE (reference sequence). The CDR3 coding sequence is TGTGCCAGCAGCTTAAAGGGTACGGGAAACACCATATATTTT. Translating it yields CASSLKGTGNTIYF.

This chain joins TRBV27 and TRBJ2-7, with TRBD1 matching 9 bases. Germline CDR1 reads MNHEY; CDR2 reads SMNVEV (reference sequence). This CDR3 comprises 15 residues. With V trimmed by 4 bases and J by 3 bases, 7 bases remained unmatched. CDR3 amino acids: CASSSDRGTLYEQYF. CDR3 sequence (DNA): TGTGCCAGCAGTTCGGACAGGGGCACACTCTACGAGCAGTACTTC.